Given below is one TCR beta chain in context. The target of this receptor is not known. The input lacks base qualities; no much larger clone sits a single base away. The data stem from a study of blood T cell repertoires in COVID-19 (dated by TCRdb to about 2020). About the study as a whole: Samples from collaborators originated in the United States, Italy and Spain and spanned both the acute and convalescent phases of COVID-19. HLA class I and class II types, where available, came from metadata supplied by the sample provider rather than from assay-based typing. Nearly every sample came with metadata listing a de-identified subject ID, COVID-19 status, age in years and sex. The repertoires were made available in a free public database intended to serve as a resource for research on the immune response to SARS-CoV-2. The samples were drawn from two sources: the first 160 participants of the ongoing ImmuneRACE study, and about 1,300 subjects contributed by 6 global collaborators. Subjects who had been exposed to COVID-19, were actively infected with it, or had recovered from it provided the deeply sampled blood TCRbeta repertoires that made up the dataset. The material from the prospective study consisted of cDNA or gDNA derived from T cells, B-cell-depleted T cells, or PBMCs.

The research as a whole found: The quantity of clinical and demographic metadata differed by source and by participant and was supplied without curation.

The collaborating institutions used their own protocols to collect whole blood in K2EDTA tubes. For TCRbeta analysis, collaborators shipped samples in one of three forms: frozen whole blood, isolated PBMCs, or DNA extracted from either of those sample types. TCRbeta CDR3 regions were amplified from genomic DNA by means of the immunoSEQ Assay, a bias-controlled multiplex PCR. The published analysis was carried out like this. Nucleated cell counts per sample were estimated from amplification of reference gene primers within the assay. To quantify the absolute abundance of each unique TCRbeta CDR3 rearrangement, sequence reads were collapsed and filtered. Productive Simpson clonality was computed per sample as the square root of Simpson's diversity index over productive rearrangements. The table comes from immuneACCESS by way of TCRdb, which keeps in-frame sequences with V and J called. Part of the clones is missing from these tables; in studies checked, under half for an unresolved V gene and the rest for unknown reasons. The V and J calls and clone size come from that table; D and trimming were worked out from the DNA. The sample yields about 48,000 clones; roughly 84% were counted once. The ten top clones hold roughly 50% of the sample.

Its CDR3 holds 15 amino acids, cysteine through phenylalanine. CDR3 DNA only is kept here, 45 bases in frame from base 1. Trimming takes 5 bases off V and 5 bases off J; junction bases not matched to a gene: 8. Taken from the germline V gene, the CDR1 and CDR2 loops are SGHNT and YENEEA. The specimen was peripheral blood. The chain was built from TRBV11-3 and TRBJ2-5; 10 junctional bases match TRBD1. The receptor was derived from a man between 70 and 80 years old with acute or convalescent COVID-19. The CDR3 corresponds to CASSLRQGAEETQYF. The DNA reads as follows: TGTGCCAGCAGCCTAAGACAGGGGGCGGAGGAGACCCAGTACTTC.